The rows below give T cell receptor beta chains drawn from one sample of a study of T cell responses to AZD1222 COVID-19 vaccine. Sequencing used immunoSEQ multiplex PCR; TCRdb keeps in-frame clones, though not all of them. The sample has roughly 170,000 clones, 80% to 90% seen once. The sample here was peripheral blood, taken on day 0 of AZD1222 vaccination. The receptors derive from an adult in good health. Both conserved end residues are part of each CDR3. Each record gives: V gene, J gene, D gene, clone size, CDR3 protein, CDR3 DNA. A D gene is named only where the DNA matches it firmly. Clone size, where shown, is once, few, many, or a class for clones that have expanded.

v_gene: TRBV7-5; j_gene: TRBJ1-5; d_gene: NA; abundance: NA; CDR3aa: CARGHSGAGQPQHF; CDR3nt: TGTGCCAGAGGCCATTCAGGGGCTGGACAGCCCCAGCATTTT
v_gene: TRBV7-2; j_gene: TRBJ2-1; d_gene: TRBD2; abundance: NA; CDR3aa: CACGVTSGVSNEQFF; CDR3nt: TGTGCCTGCGGGGTAACTAGCGGGGTATCCAATGAGCAGTTCTTC
v_gene: TRBV5-4; j_gene: TRBJ1-1; d_gene: TRBD1; abundance: NA; CDR3aa: CASSLPTGAGEAFF; CDR3nt: TGTGCCAGCAGCTTGCCGACAGGGGCCGGAGAAGCTTTCTTT
v_gene: TRBV30; j_gene: TRBJ2-7; d_gene: TRBD2; abundance: NA; CDR3aa: CAWSVLRGGEQYF; CDR3nt: TGTGCCTGGAGTGTCCTGCGGGGGGGCGAGCAGTACTTC
v_gene: TRBV6-5; j_gene: TRBJ1-2; d_gene: TRBD1; abundance: NA; CDR3aa: CASSSDRGGYGYTF; CDR3nt: TGTGCCAGCAGTTCGGACAGGGGGGGCTATGGCTACACCTTC
v_gene: TRBV19; j_gene: TRBJ2-3; d_gene: NA; abundance: NA; CDR3aa: CASTGWSTDTQYF; CDR3nt: TGTGCCAGTACAGGGTGGAGTACAGATACGCAGTATTTT
v_gene: TRBV28; j_gene: TRBJ1-5; d_gene: NA; abundance: NA; CDR3aa: CASSFNRPQHF; CDR3nt: TGTGCCAGCAGTTTTAACAGGCCCCAGCATTTT
v_gene: TRBV11-2; j_gene: TRBJ2-7; d_gene: NA; abundance: NA; CDR3aa: CASSSYRYEQYF; CDR3nt: TGTGCCAGCAGCTCCTATAGATACGAGCAGTACTTC
v_gene: TRBV18; j_gene: TRBJ2-7; d_gene: NA; abundance: NA; CDR3aa: CASSPPNRESYEQYF; CDR3nt: TGTGCCAGCTCACCACCGAACAGGGAGTCCTACGAGCAGTACTTC
v_gene: TRBV7-9; j_gene: TRBJ1-2; d_gene: TRBD1; abundance: NA; CDR3aa: CASSRTDGQGAYGYTF; CDR3nt: TGTGCCAGCAGCCGGACGGACGGACAGGGGGCTTACGGCTACACCTTC
v_gene: TRBV7-2; j_gene: TRBJ1-5; d_gene: TRBD1; abundance: NA; CDR3aa: CASSLRQGENQPQHF; CDR3nt: TGTGCCAGCAGCTTACGACAGGGGGAGAATCAGCCCCAGCATTTT
v_gene: TRBV3-1/TRBV3-2; j_gene: TRBJ1-4; d_gene: NA; abundance: few; CDR3aa: CASSRGSWGNEKLFF; CDR3nt: TGTGCCAGCAGCCGGGGATCTTGGGGTAATGAAAAACTGTTTTTT
v_gene: TRBV27; j_gene: TRBJ1-5; d_gene: TRBD1; abundance: few; CDR3aa: CASSSRTGVDQPQHF; CDR3nt: TGTGCCAGCAGTTCCCGGACAGGTGTAGATCAGCCCCAGCATTTT
v_gene: TRBV24-1; j_gene: TRBJ2-7; d_gene: TRBD2; abundance: NA; CDR3aa: CATSVSSGSYEQYF; CDR3nt: TGTGCCACCAGTGTATCTAGCGGGAGCTACGAGCAGTACTTC
v_gene: TRBV29-1; j_gene: TRBJ1-2; d_gene: TRBD1; abundance: NA; CDR3aa: CSVGAGTGGFSTRTNYGYTF; CDR3nt: TGCAGCGTTGGGGCCGGGACAGGGGGCTTTTCGACCCGGACTAACTATGGCTACACCTTC
v_gene: TRBV7-9; j_gene: TRBJ1-1; d_gene: NA; abundance: once; CDR3aa: CASTDQLNTEAFF; CDR3nt: TGTGCCAGCACTGACCAATTGAACACTGAAGCTTTCTTT
v_gene: TRBV21-1; j_gene: TRBJ2-5; d_gene: NA; abundance: NA; CDR3aa: CASSETSGGPETQYF; CDR3nt: TGTGCCAGCAGTGAGACTAGCGGGGGGCCAGAGACCCAGTACTTC
v_gene: TRBV19; j_gene: TRBJ1-5; d_gene: NA; abundance: NA; CDR3aa: CASSILGGEQPQHF; CDR3nt: TGTGCCAGTAGTATTCTAGGCGGTGAACAGCCCCAGCATTTT
v_gene: TRBV19; j_gene: TRBJ2-7; d_gene: NA; abundance: NA; CDR3aa: CASSITGLLYEQYF; CDR3nt: TGTGCCAGTAGTATAACGGGACTTCTCTACGAGCAGTACTTC
v_gene: TRBV27; j_gene: TRBJ1-1; d_gene: NA; abundance: NA; CDR3aa: CASKHGQYAEAFF; CDR3nt: TGTGCCAGTAAACACGGCCAGTACGCTGAAGCTTTCTTT
v_gene: TRBV19; j_gene: TRBJ1-1; d_gene: TRBD1; abundance: NA; CDR3aa: CASSIRGQNTEAFF; CDR3nt: TGTGCCAGTAGTATCAGGGGGCAGAACACTGAAGCTTTCTTT
v_gene: TRBV18; j_gene: TRBJ1-2; d_gene: NA; abundance: NA; CDR3aa: CASSPGGTPYGYTF; CDR3nt: TGTGCCAGCTCACCGGGAGGGACCCCCTATGGCTACACCTTC
v_gene: TRBV7-9; j_gene: TRBJ1-2; d_gene: NA; abundance: NA; CDR3aa: CASSLGSDIYGYTF; CDR3nt: TGTGCCAGCAGCCTCGGGAGCGACATTTATGGCTACACCTTC
v_gene: TRBV9; j_gene: TRBJ2-3; d_gene: NA; abundance: NA; CDR3aa: CASSVESGTTDTQYF; CDR3nt: TGTGCCAGCAGCGTAGAAAGCGGAACTACAGATACGCAGTATTTT
v_gene: TRBV6-5; j_gene: TRBJ2-5; d_gene: NA; abundance: few; CDR3aa: CASSYRGVETQYF; CDR3nt: TGTGCCAGCAGTTACAGGGGGGTAGAGACCCAGTACTTC
v_gene: TRBV7-3; j_gene: TRBJ2-6; d_gene: NA; abundance: NA; CDR3aa: CASSLSPSRQASFMPSGANVLTF; CDR3nt: TGTGCCAGCAGCTTAAGCCCATCTAGGCAGGCTTCTTTTATGCCCTCTGGGGCCAACGTCCTGACTTTC
v_gene: TRBV28; j_gene: TRBJ1-4; d_gene: NA; abundance: once; CDR3aa: CASSNGRTNEKLFF; CDR3nt: TGTGCCAGCAGTAACGGACGGACTAATGAAAAACTGTTTTTT
v_gene: TRBV19; j_gene: TRBJ2-7; d_gene: NA; abundance: NA; CDR3aa: CASSLRQGRSYEQYF; CDR3nt: TGTGCCAGTAGTCTTAGGCAGGGTAGGTCCTACGAGCAGTACTTC
v_gene: TRBV6-5; j_gene: TRBJ2-3; d_gene: NA; abundance: NA; CDR3aa: CASSAPTVSTDTQYF; CDR3nt: TGTGCCAGCAGCGCCCCGACCGTGAGCACAGATACGCAGTATTTT
v_gene: TRBV5-1; j_gene: TRBJ2-3; d_gene: NA; abundance: NA; CDR3aa: CASRVTYRTDTQYF; CDR3nt: TGCGCCAGCAGAGTGACATACCGCACAGATACGCAGTATTTT
v_gene: TRBV11-3; j_gene: TRBJ2-1; d_gene: NA; abundance: few; CDR3aa: CASSLTRGEVNEQFF; CDR3nt: TGTGCCAGCAGTCTCACCCGAGGGGAGGTCAATGAGCAGTTCTTC
v_gene: TRBV9; j_gene: TRBJ1-2; d_gene: NA; abundance: NA; CDR3aa: CASSHKGGTAGDYGYTF; CDR3nt: TGTGCCAGCAGCCATAAGGGGGGAACAGCAGGGGACTATGGCTACACCTTC
v_gene: TRBV27; j_gene: TRBJ1-2; d_gene: NA; abundance: once; CDR3aa: CASSLRGADGYTF; CDR3nt: TGTGCCAGCAGTTTAAGGGGGGCAGATGGCTACACCTTC
v_gene: TRBV28; j_gene: TRBJ2-1; d_gene: TRBD2; abundance: once; CDR3aa: CASSSRAGLLSNEQFF; CDR3nt: TGTGCCAGCAGTTCCCGAGCGGGGTTATTATCCAATGAGCAGTTCTTC
v_gene: TRBV5-1; j_gene: TRBJ2-7; d_gene: NA; abundance: once; CDR3aa: CASSLEPRDGFYEQYF; CDR3nt: TGCGCCAGCAGCTTGGAACCCCGGGACGGATTCTACGAGCAGTACTTC
v_gene: TRBV11-2; j_gene: TRBJ2-7; d_gene: NA; abundance: NA; CDR3aa: CASSSQGALEQYF; CDR3nt: TGTGCCAGCAGCTCCCAGGGAGCCCTCGAGCAGTACTTC
v_gene: TRBV30; j_gene: TRBJ1-6; d_gene: NA; abundance: NA; CDR3aa: CAWSGTYGRTLHF; CDR3nt: TGTGCCTGGAGTGGGACCTACGGTCGCACCCTCCACTTT
v_gene: TRBV5-6; j_gene: TRBJ1-5; d_gene: NA; abundance: NA; CDR3aa: CASSWGRQGGQPQHF; CDR3nt: TGTGCCAGCAGCTGGGGTCGGCAGGGAGGTCAGCCCCAGCATTTT
v_gene: TRBV7-2; j_gene: TRBJ1-5; d_gene: NA; abundance: NA; CDR3aa: CASSLGNGRNQPQHF; CDR3nt: TGTGCCAGCAGCTTAGGGAACGGACGCAATCAGCCCCAGCATTTT
v_gene: TRBV12-3/TRBV12-4; j_gene: TRBJ1-1; d_gene: NA; abundance: NA; CDR3aa: CASSFERTEAFF; CDR3nt: TGTGCCAGCAGTTTTGAAAGGACTGAAGCTTTCTTT
v_gene: TRBV2; j_gene: TRBJ2-7; d_gene: NA; abundance: NA; CDR3aa: CASNQGPHEQYF; CDR3nt: TGTGCCAGCAATCAGGGTCCCCACGAGCAGTACTTC
v_gene: TRBV6-1; j_gene: TRBJ1-5; d_gene: NA; abundance: NA; CDR3aa: CASSENPNRNQPQHF; CDR3nt: TGTGCCAGCAGTGAAAACCCTAATCGGAATCAGCCCCAGCATTTT
v_gene: TRBV3-1/TRBV3-2; j_gene: TRBJ1-4; d_gene: TRBD1; abundance: NA; CDR3aa: CASSLRDRGEKLFF; CDR3nt: TGTGCCAGCAGCCTTCGGGACAGGGGAGAAAAACTGTTTTTT
v_gene: TRBV28; j_gene: TRBJ1-4; d_gene: NA; abundance: NA; CDR3aa: CASSSTGYNEKLFF; CDR3nt: TGTGCCAGCAGTTCAACAGGGTATAATGAAAAACTGTTTTTT
v_gene: TRBV28; j_gene: TRBJ1-2; d_gene: TRBD1; abundance: NA; CDR3aa: CASLPTGTGLFNYGYTF; CDR3nt: TGTGCCAGCCTGCCGACCGGGACAGGACTCTTTAACTATGGCTACACCTTC
v_gene: TRBV28; j_gene: TRBJ1-6; d_gene: NA; abundance: few; CDR3aa: CASSTTDTSYNSPLHF; CDR3nt: TGTGCCAGCAGTACGACAGACACCTCCTATAATTCACCCCTCCACTTT
v_gene: TRBV7-9; j_gene: TRBJ1-1; d_gene: NA; abundance: NA; CDR3aa: CASSLARRDTEAFF; CDR3nt: TGTGCCAGCAGCTTAGCGCGTCGGGACACTGAAGCTTTCTTT
v_gene: TRBV28; j_gene: TRBJ1-3; d_gene: NA; abundance: NA; CDR3aa: CASNSDSSGNTIYF; CDR3nt: TGTGCCAGCAACAGTGATTCCTCTGGAAACACCATATATTTT
v_gene: TRBV2; j_gene: TRBJ2-7; d_gene: NA; abundance: few; CDR3aa: CASRQEYEQYF; CDR3nt: TGTGCCAGCCGACAGGAGTACGAGCAGTACTTC
v_gene: TRBV5-3; j_gene: TRBJ2-1; d_gene: TRBD2; abundance: NA; CDR3aa: CARSLEGPGLAENNEQFF; CDR3nt: TGTGCCAGAAGCTTGGAGGGCCCGGGACTAGCGGAAAACAATGAGCAGTTCTTC
v_gene: TRBV30; j_gene: TRBJ1-2; d_gene: NA; abundance: NA; CDR3aa: CAWDRSWEPNYGYTF; CDR3nt: TGTGCCTGGGACCGTTCGTGGGAACCTAACTATGGCTACACCTTC
v_gene: TRBV7-8; j_gene: TRBJ1-1; d_gene: NA; abundance: NA; CDR3aa: CASSFSISVPGEITEAFF; CDR3nt: TGTGCCAGCAGCTTCTCCATATCGGTGCCAGGGGAGATCACTGAAGCTTTCTTT
v_gene: TRBV9; j_gene: TRBJ2-7; d_gene: TRBD2; abundance: NA; CDR3aa: CASGEGGSEQYF; CDR3nt: TGTGCCAGCGGGGAGGGAGGGAGCGAGCAGTACTTC
v_gene: TRBV4-1; j_gene: TRBJ1-4; d_gene: NA; abundance: NA; CDR3aa: CASSQAGDTNEKLFF; CDR3nt: TGCGCCAGCAGCCAAGCAGGAGATACTAATGAAAAACTGTTTTTT
v_gene: TRBV28; j_gene: TRBJ2-3; d_gene: NA; abundance: NA; CDR3aa: CASSLRAGANTQYF; CDR3nt: TGTGCCAGCAGCCTCCGGGCTGGCGCAAATACGCAGTATTTT